This TCR beta chain was recovered during a study of glioma-infiltrating T cells. Turning to the study itself: Dexamethasone exposure before glioma surgery was limited to six or fewer days. General study results and limits: Gliomas, especially low-grade, showed above-expected tissue-blood divergence; non-neoplastic patients showed below. A blood CDR3 motif signature was depleted in highly divergent patients.

With regard to this clonotype: The antigen is unknown. Being one base from a much bigger clone, this may be a read error.

Amplification of TCR alpha and beta CDR3 regions from RNA used iRepertoire nested multiplex PCR. Input was roughly 100-450 ng of tissue mRNA or PBMC total RNA. Using its own MiXCR run on the multiplex PCR reads, TCRdb lists one record per CDR3 protein. Of about 400,000 distinct CDR3 sequences listed, roughly two fifths are singletons. V lost 6 bases and J lost 1, with 15 bases in between. The germline V gene encodes CDR1 MDHEN and CDR2 SYDVKM. CDR3 length: 15 amino acids. This receptor was obtained from a human donor with low-grade glioma or glioblastoma, undergoing nonglioma brain surgery, or in good health (not recorded which). Sequencing was done on a sample of glioma tissue, nonneoplastic brain tissue, or PBMCs (not recorded which). This chain connects TRBV28 to TRBJ1-1; no clear D gene. The CDR3 spells CASRPQRARNTEAFF. The CDR3 DNA reads as TGTGCCAGCAGACCGCAGCGGGCGCGGAACACTGAAGCTTTCTTT.